One and the same sample provided the 22 T cell receptor beta chains below, sequenced in a study of OX40 agonist ivuxolimab in advanced cancers. Clones were read by immunoSEQ multiplex PCR, and TCRdb kept only the in-frame ones, dropping some. Among approximately 80,000 clones listed, 90% to 95% were seen once. This specimen was CD4+ or CD8+ T cells sorted from blood, taken in a trial of the OX40 agonist ivuxolimab. The receptor set was obtained from an adult with an advanced solid tumor such as melanoma, head and neck, liver or kidney cancer.

In its sample, this clone was seen once. The chain carries TRBV19 and TRBJ2-7; 7 nucleotides agree with TRBD1. Germline V gene data show CDR1 as LNHDA and CDR2 as SQIVND (reference sequence). The CDR3 consists of 14 residues. With 2 bases clipped from V and 9 bases from J, the junction kept 10 bases outside the gene matches. CDR3 in amino acids: CASSITGQEDGQYF. The CDR3 DNA follows: TGTGCCAGTAGTATAACTGGACAGGAGGACGGGCAGTACTTC.

This chain links TRBV7-9 with TRBJ2-7, with D maybe TRBD2 (5 bases). V lost 7 bases and J lost 3, with 16 bases in between. The CDR3 extends over 14 amino acids. Germline lookup yields CDR1 SEHNR and CDR2 FQNEAQ (reference sequence). The CDR3 loop is CASTRAETIYEQYF. The CDR3 DNA sequence: TGTGCCAGCACCCGAGCGGAGACAATCTACGAGCAGTACTTC.

The J gene is TRBJ1-1, the V gene TRBV6-1, with no clear D. Between the trimmed V and J ends, which lost 0 bases and 0 bases, there was a span of 17 bases. CDR1 and CDR2 (germline): MNHNS, SASEGT. The length of the CDR3 is 18 residues. The CDR3 here is CASSEALQLITVNTEAFF. CDR3 bases: TGTGCCAGCAGTGAAGCGCTTCAGTTAATTACAGTGAACACTGAAGCTTTCTTT.

The chain combines TRBV2 with TRBJ2-3, with D perhaps matching TRBD1 (5 bases). Germline CDR1 is SNHLY and CDR2 is FYNNEI. The V end was cut by 4 bases, the J end by 0 bases, with 26 bases between. The CDR3 is 20 amino acids. The CDR3 loop is CASSGFSPDKGIPSTDTQYF. CDR3 DNA sequence: TGTGCCAGCAGTGGGTTTTCCCCCGACAAGGGGATACCTAGCACAGATACGCAGTATTTT.

The V call is TRBV4-1, the J call TRBJ2-5, with 9 bases aligning to TRBD2. Trimming took 0 bases from V and 3 from J; bases not matched to a gene: 8. This CDR3 comprises 17 residues. From germline, CDR1 is MGHRA and CDR2 YSYEKL. Here the CDR3 DNA reads TGCGCCAGCAGCCAAGACCACGATAGACTAGCGGAAGAGACCCAGTACTTC. This codes for CASSQDHDRLAEETQYF.

The CDR3 protein is CASSLKVKGTGFFEQYF. The CDR3 coding sequence is TGTGCCAGCAGTTTAAAAGTTAAGGGGACAGGGTTCTTCGAGCAGTACTTC. The V call is TRBV28, the J call TRBJ2-7; 9 bases align to TRBD1. Looked up from germline, CDR1 is MDHEN and CDR2 is SYDVKM. V lost 2 bases and J lost 6; bases outside the gene matches: 14. This CDR3 has 17 residues.

This chain connects TRBV11-2 to TRBJ2-7; D not certain. V was clipped by 2 bases and J by 5 bases, with 7 bases between them. This CDR3 comprises 12 residues. Germline V gene lookup returns CDR1 SGHAT and CDR2 FQNNGV. The CDR3 DNA reads TGTGCCAGCAGCTTATCACTCCACGAGCAGTACTTC. This sequence encodes CASSLSLHEQYF.

The chain is built from TRBV7-2 and TRBJ2-5, with D unresolved. CDR3 length: 13 residues. Trimming shortened V by 1 base and J by 5 bases, and 8 bases separated the two germline ends. Germline values: CDR1 SGHTA, CDR2 FQGNSA. The CDR3 sequence: CASSLGGYETQYF. Here the CDR3 DNA reads TGTGCCAGCAGCTTAGGCGGTTATGAGACCCAGTACTTC.

This chain joins TRBV7-9 and TRBJ2-2; D is ambiguous. The CDR3 is 12 residues long. V lost 2 bases to trimming and J lost 8 bases, with 6 bases between them. Germline V CDR1 and CDR2: SEHNR, FQNEAQ (reference sequence). CDR3 DNA: TGTGCCAGCAGCTTACCGGAGGGGGAGCTGTTTTTT. Its translation: CASSLPEGELFF.

The table lists this clone with a count of one. This chain uses TRBV4-3 with TRBJ2-2; D is unresolved. Germline V gene data show CDR1 as LGHNA and CDR2 as YSLEER. Trimming stripped 0 bases from V and 0 bases from J, with 8 bases between. This CDR3 has 16 residues. CDR3 residues: CASSQDKAANTGELFF. In DNA, the CDR3 is TGCGCCAGCAGCCAAGATAAGGCAGCGAACACCGGGGAGCTGTTTTTT.

The chain uses TRBV28 and TRBJ2-3; D is undetermined. Germline V gene lookup returns CDR1 MDHEN and CDR2 SYDVKM. This CDR3 is 12 amino acids long. Trimming took 6 bases from V and 6 from J, leaving 10 bases between them. The CDR3 reads CASSRAADTQYF. The CDR3 DNA follows: TGTGCCAGCAGCCGTGCCGCGGATACGCAGTATTTT.

The rearrangement uses TRBV5-6 and TRBJ1-6; TRBD1 aligns across 9 bases. The CDR3 is 14 amino acids. Germline V gene data show CDR1 as SGHDT and CDR2 as YYEEEE. V lost 7 bases and J lost 9; bases outside the gene matches: 8. The CDR3 region is CASEHGTGFSPLHF. The CDR3 nucleotides are TGTGCCAGCGAGCACGGGACAGGGTTTTCACCCCTCCACTTT.

V usage is TRBV11-2 and J usage is TRBJ1-1, with 8 nucleotides matching TRBD1. This CDR3 is 15 amino acids long. In germline, CDR1 is SGHAT, CDR2 FQNNGV. Trimming took 3 bases from V and 1 from J; bases not matched to a gene: 4. The CDR3 region has the DNA TGTGCCAGCAGCTTTTTTGGGACAGGGAACACTGAAGCTTTCTTT. This encodes CASSFFGTGNTEAFF.

The chain joins TRBV6-1 to TRBJ2-1, with 10 bases aligning to TRBD2. CDR3 length: 13 amino acids. The germline gives CDR1 MNHNS, CDR2 SASEGT. V was pared by 10 bases and J by 10 bases, with 10 bases of the junction left unmatched. The CDR3 nucleotides read TGTGCCACCGGCGCTAGCGGGAGAACAGAGCAGTTCTTC. Its translation is CATGASGRTEQFF.

This clone was detected only once. The V call is TRBV4-1, the J call TRBJ2-1; D is possibly TRBD2 (5 bases). The length of the CDR3 is 14 residues. V was shortened by 8 bases and J by 7 bases, with 18 bases between the two germline ends. Looked up from germline, CDR1 is MGHRA and CDR2 is YSYEKL. CDR3 protein: CASRVGEGRNEQFF. The CDR3 DNA is TGCGCCAGCCGCGTAGGCGAGGGTAGGAATGAGCAGTTCTTC.

The chain links TRBV19 to TRBJ1-2; 7 positions match TRBD1. Per the germline V gene, CDR1 is LNHDA and CDR2 is SQIVND (reference sequence). Trimming cost V 8 bases and J 8 bases; bases outside gene matches: 14. The CDR3 totals 14 residues. CDR3 DNA: TGTGCCAGTTCTCACGGGACAGTCATCTCCGGCTACACCTTC. It is translated as CASSHGTVISGYTF.

V and J are TRBV4-1 and TRBJ2-7; D is possibly TRBD1 (7 bases). CDR3 length: 14 amino acids. The V and J ends lost 9 bases and 2 bases respectively, with 17 bases between them. The germline gives CDR1 MGHRA, CDR2 YSYEKL. The CDR3 spells CASQEGAGTYEQYF. The DNA of the CDR3 is TGCGCCAGTCAGGAGGGGGCGGGGACCTACGAGCAGTACTTC.

J is TRBJ1-1 and V is TRBV19, with 7 bases fitting TRBD1. Germline V gene lookup returns CDR1 LNHDA and CDR2 SQIVND (reference sequence). This CDR3 spans 14 amino acids. Trimming removed 5 bases from V and 2 bases from J; junction bases left unmatched: 5. The DNA for the CDR3 is TGTGCCAGTAGTTTCGGGACAGCTAACACTGAAGCTTTCTTT. Residues: CASSFGTANTEAFF. Together with reference TRBV19 and TRBJ1-1, the CDR3 gives the full variable domain: DGGITQSPKYLFRKEGQNVTLSCEQNLNHDAMYWYRQDPGQGLRLIYYSQIVNDFQKGDIAEGYSVSREKKESFPLTVTSAQKNPTAFYLCASSFGTANTEAFFGQGTRLTVV.

The rearrangement joins TRBV7-6 to TRBJ2-7, with 7 positions matching TRBD2. The CDR3 spans 13 residues. Trimming cost V 5 bases and J 5 bases; bases outside gene matches: 6. Germline lookup yields CDR1 SGHVS and CDR2 FNYEAQ. CDR3 protein: CASSGGLSDEQYF. As DNA, the CDR3 is TGTGCCAGCAGCGGGGGACTATCTGACGAGCAGTACTTC.

The V gene is TRBV5-4, the J gene TRBJ2-7; possibly TRBD2 for D (7 bases). The length of the CDR3 is 14 residues. From germline, CDR1 is SGHNT and CDR2 YYREEE (reference sequence). V lost 5 bases to trimming and J lost 0 bases, with 12 bases between them. As DNA, the CDR3 is TGTGCCAGCAGTCACGGGGGGCCCTCCTACGAGCAGTACTTC. Encoded protein: CASSHGGPSYEQYF.

V gene TRBV4-1 combines with J gene TRBJ2-6; the D is unclear. Trimming cost V 3 bases and J 1 base, with 4 bases left between them. CDR3 length: 14 residues. Germline V gene lookup returns CDR1 MGHRA and CDR2 YSYEKL. Here the CDR3 reads CASSQLSGANVLTF. For the CDR3, the DNA is TGCGCCAGCAGCCAGTTATCTGGGGCCAACGTCCTGACTTTC.

The CDR3 nucleotides read TGTGCCTGGGGCTACACTAGCTCCTACGAGCAGTACTTC. Translation: CAWGYTSSYEQYF. The V call is TRBV30, the J call TRBJ2-7; D is perhaps TRBD2 (5 bases). V was clipped by 5 bases and J by 0 bases, with 11 bases between them. The germline gives CDR1 GTSNPN, CDR2 SVGIG (reference sequence). The CDR3 length is 13 residues.